Shown below are 15 T cell receptor beta chains from a single sample sequenced in a study of cytomegalovirus exposure and HLA in healthy donors. PCR primers comprised 60 Vbeta and 13 Jbeta primers. The data were produced by immunoSEQ multiplex PCR, yet TCRdb's version contains in-frame clones alone and is incomplete. Altogether 84,000 or so clones are present, 65% to 85% being singletons, with the ten largest covering roughly 2.5%. Material: PBMCs. The receptor set was obtained from a man aged 25-40 years in good health and CMV-seronegative.

The chain links TRBV7-8 to TRBJ1-4; no clear D. CDR3 length: 14 amino acids. The V gene's germline CDR1 is SGHVS and CDR2 FQNEAQ. The germline V and J ends were trimmed by 6 bases and 0 bases, with 8 bases remaining between them. CDR3 DNA: TGTGCCAGCAGGCGAGGTTCAACTAATGAAAAACTGTTTTTT. Its protein is CASRRGSTNEKLFF.

There are a few counts of this clone. The genes are TRBV28 and TRBJ2-7; possibly TRBD2 for D (5 bases). The CDR3 length is 14 residues. V shed 3 bases and J shed 4 bases, with 13 bases lying between them. CDR1 and CDR2 (germline): MDHEN, SYDVKM. CDR3 loop: CASSLGAYGYEQYF. In DNA form, the CDR3 reads TGTGCCAGCAGTTTGGGAGCGTACGGTTACGAGCAGTACTTC.

Of note for this clone: Its ends do not fully match the called genes, so a read error is possible. The chain employs TRBV6-1 and TRBJ1-2; 8 bases agree with TRBD1. Germline-derived CDR1 and CDR2 are MNHNS and SASEGT. The CDR3 loop spans 15 amino acids. This CDR3 reads CASGDRGGSNYGYTF. The CDR3 DNA sequence: TGTGCCAGCGGTGACAGGGGCGGATCTAACTATGGCTACACCTTC.

In its sample, this clone was seen a few times. This chain uses TRBV5-4 with TRBJ2-7, with 9 positions matching TRBD1. The V gene end was trimmed by 2 bases and the J gene end by 1 base; junction bases not matched to a gene: 4. CDR1 and CDR2 from the germline V gene are SGHNT and YYREEE (reference sequence). The length of the CDR3 is 15 residues. Here the CDR3 reads CASSFPGTGSYEQYF. In nucleotides, the CDR3 is TGTGCCAGCAGCTTTCCCGGGACAGGGTCCTACGAGCAGTACTTC.

This clone appeared a single time. The genes are TRBV12-5 and TRBJ2-2, with D possibly being TRBD2 (5 bases). Trimming removed 0 bases from V and 3 bases from J, with 8 bases in between. CDR1 is LGHNT, CDR2 FRNRAP, per germline. CDR3 size: 15 residues. The CDR3 sequence: CASGLVAGDTGELFF. In nucleotides, the CDR3 is TGTGCTAGTGGTTTGGTTGCCGGGGACACCGGGGAGCTGTTTTTT. Full variable domain (outside the CDR3, taken from reference TRBV12-5 and TRBJ2-2): DARVTQTPRHKVTEMGQEVTMRCQPILGHNTVFWYRQTMMQGLELLAYFRNRAPLDDSGMPKDRFSAEMPDATLATLKIQPSEPRDSAVYFCASGLVAGDTGELFFGEGSRLTVL.

This clone was detected only once. The chain carries TRBV6-5 and TRBJ1-2; D possibly corresponds to TRBD1 (5 bases). Trimming pared 2 bases from V and 3 bases from J, leaving 10 bases between. The CDR3 length is 14 residues. From germline, CDR1 is MNHEY and CDR2 SVGAGI. Here the CDR3 reads CASSYIGTDYGYTF. Written as DNA, the CDR3 is TGTGCCAGCAGTTACATAGGGACTGACTATGGCTACACCTTC.

V gene TRBV28 combines with J gene TRBJ1-2; 8 bases align to TRBD1. CDR1 is MDHEN and CDR2 is SYDVKM in the germline V gene. The CDR3 contains 13 residues. The V gene end was trimmed by 3 bases and the J gene end by 8 bases; junction bases not matched to a gene: 5. In nucleotides, the CDR3 is TGTGCCAGCAGTTTGGACAGGGTTGAGGGCTACACCTTC. This sequence encodes CASSLDRVEGYTF.

CDR3: CASSQDSGGGEQFF. For the CDR3, the DNA is TGTGCCAGCAGCCAAGATAGTGGGGGAGGCGAGCAGTTCTTC. The rearrangement joins TRBV4-2 to TRBJ2-1; D is possibly TRBD2 (6 bases). Germline assignment: CDR1 LGHNA and CDR2 YNFKEQ. This CDR3 comprises 14 residues. V dropped 0 bases and J dropped 10 bases, with 13 bases sitting between them.

V and J are TRBV29-1 and TRBJ1-2; D gene unclear. Germline CDR1 is SQVTM and CDR2 is ANQGSEA. V was pared by 0 bases and J by 4 bases, with 6 bases between. There are 12 residues in the CDR3. The CDR3 sequence is CSVEDPGYGYTF. CDR3 coding DNA: TGCAGCGTTGAAGATCCAGGCTATGGCTACACCTTC.

In nucleotides, the CDR3 is TGTGCCAGCAGCTTAGAAACCCGATCAGGGAAATGGTACTACGAGCAGTACTTC. Translating it yields CASSLETRSGKWYYEQYF. V gene TRBV11-2 combines with J gene TRBJ2-7; D perhaps matches TRBD1 (5 bases). Trimming left V 0 bases short and J 3 bases short, with 21 bases between. The V gene's germline CDR1 is SGHAT and CDR2 FQNNGV. CDR3 size: 18 residues.

This clone occurred a few times. V and J are TRBV25-1 and TRBJ1-3; a possible D gene is TRBD1 (6 bases). The CDR3 spans 17 residues. Deletions cut 1 base from V and 7 bases from J, with 20 bases between. Germline CDR1 MGHDK, CDR2 SYGVNS. The CDR3 DNA follows: TGTGCCAGCAGTGAATCTAATGAGAGGGGGTCAGGGAACACCATATATTTT. This translates into CASSESNERGSGNTIYF.

The rearrangement links TRBV5-4 to TRBJ2-5; 8 nucleotides agree with TRBD1. The germline V gene encodes CDR1 SGHNT and CDR2 YYREEE (reference sequence). The CDR3 is 15 amino acids. Unmatched junction bases numbered 6, after V lost 0 bases and J lost 5 bases. The CDR3 sequence is CASSLAQGAGETQYF. CDR3 DNA: TGTGCCAGCAGCTTGGCGCAGGGGGCAGGGGAGACCCAGTACTTC.

The V call is TRBV5-6, the J call TRBJ1-1; 7 bases align to TRBD1. V lost 4 bases and J lost 3; bases outside the gene matches: 6. From germline, CDR1 is SGHDT and CDR2 YYEEEE. The CDR3 contains 14 residues. The CDR3 here is CASSVGGWDTEAFF. CDR3 DNA sequence: TGTGCCAGCAGCGTAGGGGGCTGGGACACTGAAGCTTTCTTT.

This chain uses TRBV5-8 with TRBJ1-6; D gene unclear. The CDR3 spans 14 residues. The V gene lost 4 bases and the J gene lost 7 bases, with 12 bases spanning the gap. Per the germline V gene, CDR1 is SGHTS and CDR2 is YDEGEE. The chain's CDR3 is CASSQRGENSPLHF. CDR3 nucleotides: TGTGCCAGCAGCCAACGCGGGGAGAATTCACCCCTCCACTTT.

The chain combines TRBV19 with TRBJ2-3; 11 bases are a match to TRBD2. CDR3 length: 18 amino acids. Losses at the gene ends were 5 bases for V and 2 bases for J; bases not matched to a gene: 12. Looked up from germline, CDR1 is LNHDA and CDR2 is SQIVND (reference sequence). The CDR3: CASSFRMRLAGFTDTQYF. In DNA form, the CDR3 reads TGTGCCAGTAGTTTCCGGATGAGACTAGCGGGGTTCACAGATACGCAGTATTTT.